This T cell receptor beta chain stems from a study of blood T cell repertoires in COVID-19. Unmatched junction bases numbered 11, after V lost 6 bases and J lost 13 bases. Per germline, CDR1 MNHEY and CDR2 SMNVEV (reference sequence). CDR3 length equals 13 residues. The study drew participants aged about 18 to 89 years from about two dozen US areas. Cohort assignment relied on participant-reported clinical history. Authors' data handling: Using reference gene primer amplification, nucleated cell counts were estimated. Profiled with immunoSEQ multiplex PCR; TCRdb holds only in-frame clones, not every one. V and J calls and clone size come straight from that table; D and trimming were deduced from the DNA. The sample yields under 300,000 clones, 88% seen once.

The source material was PBMCs or T cells enriched from blood (not recorded which). The chain is built from TRBV27 and TRBJ1-4; 7 positions match TRBD1. This clonotype originated in a woman in her thirties or forties with acute COVID-19. The CDR3 here is CASRRGDSLILFF. CDR3 DNA sequence: TGTGCCAGCAGAAGGGGGGACAGCCTGATACTGTTTTTT. Based on the CDR3 plus reference TRBV27 and TRBJ1-4, the full variable domain is EAQVTQNPRYLITVTGKKLTVTCSQNMNHEYMSWYRQDPGLGLRQIYYSMNVEVTDKGDVPEGYKVSRKEKRNFPLILESPSPNQTSLYFCASRRGDSLILFFGSGTQLSVL.